This TCR beta chain was recovered during a study of OX40 agonist ivuxolimab in advanced cancers. Overall study results and limits: At 0.1 to 3.0 mg/kg, clonal expansion of CD4+ and CD8+ blood T cells had occurred by week 6.

In regard to this clone: Its antigen is unknown.

People who had autoimmune disease history or systemic immunosuppression were excluded. Here immunoSEQ multiplex PCR was the method, and the copy in TCRdb shows in-frame clones only, minus some. This repertoire shows 60,000 to 75,000 clones, less than 95% found once; its top ten account for approximately 1.1%. Here the sequenced sample was CD4+ or CD8+ T cells sorted from blood, taken in a trial of the OX40 agonist ivuxolimab. This TCR derives from an adult with an advanced solid tumor such as melanoma, head and neck, liver or kidney cancer.

The CDR3 nucleotides are TGTGCCAGCAGTGAAGCGTGGACAGGGGAATATGGCTACACCTTC. This encodes CASSEAWTGEYGYTF. V is TRBV6-1 and J is TRBJ1-2; 9 bases fit TRBD1. Unmatched junction bases numbered 4, after V lost 0 bases and J lost 5 bases. In germline, CDR1 is MNHNS, CDR2 SASEGT. The CDR3 loop spans 15 amino acids.